In this sample, the clone carrying this T cell receptor beta chain turned up many times. These data come from a study of T-cell reconstitution after alpha-beta-depleted transplantation in children. Trimming removed 0 bases at V and 12 bases at J, with 17 bases between. CDR3 length: 14 amino acids. CDR1 is SGHRS, CDR2 YFSETQ, per germline. Preparation of the TCRbeta library involved a method that used unique molecular identifiers. A single record per CDR3 protein comes from TCRdb applying MiXCR to the PCR reads. This table holds over 550,000 distinct CDR3 sequences, roughly 10% found once. The clonotype was recovered from a human donor who donated a stem cell graft to a child with acute myeloid leukemia. This specimen consisted of PBMCs from the stem cell graft donor, obtained from the stem cell graft. The chain employs TRBV5-1 and TRBJ2-3; D is possibly TRBD2 (6 bases). The CDR3 is CASSLAEVAGRQYF. The CDR3 bases are TGCGCCAGCAGCTTGGCCGAAGTGGCGGGACGACAGTATTTT.